The 30 T cell receptor beta chains presented below share a single source sample, sequenced in a study of shared clonotypes between healthy human individuals. Clones were read by immunoSEQ multiplex PCR, and TCRdb kept only the in-frame ones, dropping some. The sample consists of some 2.1 million clones, approximately 95% of them appearing once. Sequencing was carried out using naive CD4+ T cells sorted from blood. Subset given: CD45RA+ positively selected. The receptors were sampled from a man aged 18-30 years in good health.

The sample holds one count of this clone. The chain carries TRBV7-2 and TRBJ2-1; D is ambiguous. With 0 bases removed from V and 6 bases from J, the gap between germline ends came to 15 bases. CDR1 and CDR2 from the germline V gene are SGHTA and FQGNSA. The CDR3 is 16 amino acids. The CDR3 sequence is CASSLAGSIGLNEQFF. The DNA for the CDR3 is TGTGCCAGCAGCTTAGCAGGTAGCATCGGTCTCAATGAGCAGTTCTTC.

V gene TRBV5-1 combines with J gene TRBJ1-1, with 10 bases matching TRBD1. The V gene's germline CDR1 is SGHRS and CDR2 YFSETQ. This CDR3 spans 17 amino acids. V trimming: 6 bases; J trimming: 0 bases; junction bases outside the gene matches: 11. The CDR3 is CASIGGTGAPLNTEAFF. The CDR3 nucleotides read TGCGCCAGCATTGGAGGGACAGGGGCCCCCTTGAACACTGAAGCTTTCTTT.

The CDR3 protein is CASSLTGLNSNQPQHF. DNA for the CDR3: TGTGCCAGCAGCTTGACAGGGCTAAATAGCAATCAGCCCCAGCATTTT. The chain recombines TRBV7-2 with TRBJ1-5, with 7 bases identical to TRBD1. Per germline, CDR1 SGHTA and CDR2 FQGNSA. CDR3 length equals 16 residues. V shed 3 bases, J shed 0 bases, and the junction held 5 bases outside the gene matches. Complete variable domain (other parts from reference TRBV7-2 and TRBJ1-5): GAGVSQSPSNKVTEKGKDVELRCDPISGHTALYWYRQSLGQGLEFLIYFQGNSAPDKSGLPSDRFSAERTGGSVSTLTIQRTQQEDSAVYLCASSLTGLNSNQPQHFGDGTRLSIL.

Points on this clone: Other DNA variants within this sample encode the same CDR3. This chain joins TRBV6-6 and TRBJ1-1, with 8 bases identical to TRBD1. V dropped 7 bases and J dropped 1; count of bases not matched to a gene: 2. From germline, CDR1 is MNHNY and CDR2 SVGAGI (reference sequence). CDR3 length equals 13 residues. CDR3 DNA: TGTGCCAGCACCGACAGGGGGAACACTGAAGCTTTCTTT. The encoded protein is CASTDRGNTEAFF.

The sample holds one count of this clone. The genes are TRBV25-1 and TRBJ1-2; D ambiguous. The CDR3 spans 13 residues. CDR1 and CDR2 (germline): MGHDK, SYGVNS. V dropped 7 bases and J dropped 1 base, with 10 bases sitting between them. The CDR3 loop is CASTTWGNYGYTF. CDR3 DNA: TGTGCCAGCACCACGTGGGGTAACTATGGCTACACCTTC.

This clone was seen once. This chain joins TRBV10-3 and TRBJ2-2; perhaps TRBD2 as D (6 bases). This CDR3 has 15 amino acids. Trimming stripped 7 bases from V and 0 bases from J, with 12 bases between. Per the germline V gene, CDR1 is ENHRY and CDR2 is SYGVKD. The CDR3 bases are TGTGCCATCAATCAAGGCGGGACGAACACCGGGGAGCTGTTTTTT. As protein: CAINQGGTNTGELFF.

The chain has TRBV28 and TRBJ1-4; D gene unclear. Germline loops: CDR1 MDHEN, CDR2 SYDVKM. The CDR3 sequence is 13 residues long. With 3 bases removed from V and 11 bases from J, the gap between germline ends came to 13 bases. CDR3 loop: CASSFSQVGKLFF. As DNA, the CDR3 is TGTGCCAGCAGTTTCTCCCAGGTCGGGAAACTGTTTTTT.

The chain couples TRBV30 to TRBJ1-1, with TRBD1 identical over 7 bases. CDR3 length equals 14 residues. The ends lost 4 bases at V and 1 base at J; junction bases unmatched: 6. Germline V CDR1 and CDR2: GTSNPN, SVGIG (reference sequence). The CDR3 protein is CAWTRDSTNTEAFF. DNA for the CDR3: TGTGCCTGGACTAGGGACAGCACGAACACTGAAGCTTTCTTT.

The rearrangement joins TRBV11-2 to TRBJ2-5; possibly TRBD1 for D (5 bases). The CDR3 is 13 amino acids. Germline CDR1 reads SGHAT; CDR2 reads FQNNGV. V was clipped by 5 bases and J by 5 bases, with 12 bases between them. Here the CDR3 DNA reads TGTGCCAGCAGCCTCCGTGCAGGGGAGACCCAGTACTTC. Its translation is CASSLRAGETQYF.

This clone was detected once. The V gene is TRBV6-6, the J gene TRBJ2-4; D might be TRBD1 (6 bases). The germline V and J ends were trimmed by 3 bases and 5 bases, with 14 bases remaining between them. This CDR3 contains 15 residues. Germline loops: CDR1 MNHNY, CDR2 SVGAGI (reference sequence). CDR3 bases: TGTGCCAGCAGTTATGCTTCACAGGGCCAAAACATTCAGTACTTC. Its protein product is CASSYASQGQNIQYF.

This chain links TRBV2 with TRBJ2-2, with 8 bases fitting TRBD2. V shed 3 bases and J 2 bases; nucleotides not matched to a gene: 8. Germline CDR1 is SNHLY and CDR2 is FYNNEI. This CDR3 comprises 17 residues. DNA of the CDR3: TGTGCCAGCAGTGATCATTCGGGACTAGTTAACACCGGGGAGCTGTTTTTT. Amino acids: CASSDHSGLVNTGELFF.

The rearrangement joins TRBV5-4 to TRBJ2-2; TRBD2 agrees at 12 bases. V shed 2 bases and J 0 bases; nucleotides not matched to a gene: 8. This CDR3 has 19 amino acids. The germline CDR1 and CDR2 sequences are SGHNT and YYREEE (reference sequence). This CDR3 reads CASSLPGLAGGANTGELFF. CDR3 sequence (DNA): TGTGCCAGCAGCTTACCGGGACTAGCGGGCGGGGCGAACACCGGGGAGCTGTTTTTT.

DNA of the CDR3: TGTGCCAGCAGGCAAGACAGGGGGTCCTCCTACGAGCAGTACTTC. It specifies CASRQDRGSSYEQYF. J is TRBJ2-7 and V is TRBV28, with 9 bases that match TRBD1. CDR3 length: 15 residues. CDR1 and CDR2 from the germline V gene are MDHEN and SYDVKM. With V trimmed by 6 bases and J by 0 bases, 6 bases remained unmatched.

A single count supports this clone. This may stem from a read error, because a much larger clone lies one nucleotide away. V usage is TRBV27 and J usage is TRBJ2-7, with 8 bases matching TRBD1. This CDR3 is 15 amino acids long. Germline V gene data show CDR1 as MNHEY and CDR2 as SMNVEV (reference sequence). The CDR3 here is CASSPRTGLPYERYF. The CDR3 nucleotides read TGTGCCAGCAGTCCCCGGACAGGGCTGCCCTACGAGCGGTACTTC.

CDR3 region: CASSLRDRNNEQFF. The CDR3 nucleotides read TGTGCCAGCAGCCTTCGGGACAGAAACAATGAGCAGTTCTTC. V usage is TRBV9 and J usage is TRBJ2-1, with 7 bases matching TRBD1. This CDR3 comprises 14 residues. V shed 4 bases, J shed 5 bases, and the junction held 6 bases outside the gene matches. The germline CDR1 and CDR2 sequences are SGDLS and YYNGEE. Drawing the rest from reference TRBV9 and TRBJ2-1, the complete variable domain is DSGVTQTPKHLITATGQRVTLRCSPRSGDLSVYWYQQSLDQGLQFLIQYYNGEERAKGNILERFSAQQFPDLHSELNLSSLELGDSALYFCASSLRDRNNEQFFGPGTRLTVL.

The rearrangement links TRBV7-2 to TRBJ2-7; the D is unclear. V was trimmed by 0 bases and J by 2 bases, leaving 8 bases between them. CDR1 and CDR2 from the germline V gene are SGHTA and FQGNSA. The CDR3 extends over 14 amino acids. This CDR3 is CASSLAGYTYEQYF. The DNA of the CDR3 is TGTGCCAGCAGCTTAGCGGGTTACACCTACGAGCAGTACTTC. Variable domain in full (rest from reference TRBV7-2 and TRBJ2-7): GAGVSQSPSNKVTEKGKDVELRCDPISGHTALYWYRQSLGQGLEFLIYFQGNSAPDKSGLPSDRFSAERTGGSVSTLTIQRTQQEDSAVYLCASSLAGYTYEQYFGPGTRLTVT.

This chain joins TRBV30 and TRBJ2-7, with D perhaps matching TRBD2 (6 bases). Looked up from germline, CDR1 is GTSNPN and CDR2 is SVGIG (reference sequence). This CDR3 has 12 amino acids. The V and J ends lost 3 bases and 2 bases respectively, with 8 bases between them. The CDR3 DNA reads TGTGCCTGGAGAGGAGGGCCCTACGAGCAGTACTTC. Residues: CAWRGGPYEQYF.

The chain has TRBV5-1 and TRBJ1-4; D is perhaps TRBD1 (6 bases). The CDR3 sequence is 12 residues long. Germline CDR1 is SGHRS and CDR2 is YFSETQ. The V and J ends lost 8 bases and 8 bases respectively, with 13 bases between them. The CDR3 loop is CASRGLTEKLFF. The CDR3 DNA is TGCGCCAGTAGGGGGTTAACCGAAAAACTGTTTTTT.

This chain joins TRBV29-1 and TRBJ1-1; 10 bases line up with TRBD1. The trim removed 6 bases at V and 3 bases at J, leaving 4 bases unmatched. The germline CDR1 and CDR2 sequences are SQVTM and ANQGSEA. The CDR3 consists of 13 residues. The CDR3 sequence is CSVTGGFDTEAFF. CDR3 coding DNA: TGCAGCGTGACAGGGGGCTTCGACACTGAAGCTTTCTTT.

The CDR3 here is CASSLSMFNRGRTEAFF. The CDR3 coding sequence is TGTGCCAGCAGTTTATCGATGTTTAACAGGGGGAGGACTGAAGCTTTCTTT. The gene calls are TRBV27 and TRBJ1-1, with 8 bases that match TRBD1. V was clipped by 0 bases and J by 5 bases; unmatched bases: 11. Germline CDR1 is MNHEY and CDR2 is SMNVEV (reference sequence). The CDR3 covers 17 residues.

The J gene is TRBJ1-1, the V gene TRBV10-3, with D maybe TRBD1 (6 bases). This CDR3 spans 14 amino acids. Germline CDR1 and CDR2: ENHRY and SYGVKD. V was pared by 8 bases and J by 0 bases, with 13 bases between. The CDR3 region has the DNA TGTGCCATCGGGGCAGGGGTTATGAACACTGAAGCTTTCTTT. This translates into CAIGAGVMNTEAFF.

The chain has TRBV6-5 and TRBJ1-4, with 10 bases matching TRBD1. The V gene end was trimmed by 7 bases and the J gene end by 5 bases; junction bases not matched to a gene: 7. The CDR3 has 15 amino acids. The germline gives CDR1 MNHEY, CDR2 SVGAGI. CDR3 bases: TGTGCCAGCACTCGACGGGACAGGGGAAATGAAAAACTGTTTTTT. It codes for CASTRRDRGNEKLFF.

This clone was counted once. Distinct nucleotide sequences in the sample also encode this CDR3. The genes are TRBV10-3 and TRBJ1-1; D is ambiguous. Germline V gene sequence: CDR1 ENHRY, CDR2 SYGVKD. The CDR3 sequence is 13 residues long. With 2 bases removed from V and 1 base from J, the gap between germline ends came to 5 bases. CDR3 in DNA: TGTGCCATCAGTGAGCGAGGGAACACTGAAGCTTTCTTT. The encoded protein is CAISERGNTEAFF.

The rearrangement joins TRBV13 to TRBJ1-2, with 7 bases fitting TRBD1. This CDR3 comprises 15 residues. The V segment lost 4 bases and the J segment 8 bases; nucleotides outside the gene matches: 13. CDR1 and CDR2 from the germline V gene are PRHDT and FYEKMQ (reference sequence). The DNA for the CDR3 is TGTGCCAGCAGCTCCAACCCGACAGGGCCCGTAGGCTACACCTTC. Translation: CASSSNPTGPVGYTF.

V and J are TRBV7-2 and TRBJ2-3; D call uncertain. V was cut by 3 bases and J by 0 bases, with 13 bases left in between. In germline, CDR1 is SGHTA, CDR2 FQGNSA. There are 16 residues in the CDR3. This CDR3 is CASSFPTGRSTDTQYF. The CDR3 nucleotides are TGTGCCAGCAGCTTCCCCACTGGGCGGAGCACAGATACGCAGTATTTT. The full variable domain, rest sourced from reference TRBV7-2 and TRBJ2-3, is GAGVSQSPSNKVTEKGKDVELRCDPISGHTALYWYRQSLGQGLEFLIYFQGNSAPDKSGLPSDRFSAERTGGSVSTLTIQRTQQEDSAVYLCASSFPTGRSTDTQYFGPGTRLTVL.

The V gene is TRBV2, the J gene TRBJ2-7, with unresolved D. The germline V gene has CDR1 SNHLY and CDR2 FYNNEI. The CDR3 contains 16 residues. Trimming removed 0 bases from V and 0 bases from J, with 12 bases in between. CDR3 bases: TGTGCCAGCAGTGAAGCGCGGAAAACCTTCTCCTACGAGCAGTACTTC. Protein product: CASSEARKTFSYEQYF.

Points on this clone: Other DNA sequences in this specimen translate into the identical CDR3. The V gene is TRBV27, the J gene TRBJ1-5; D is unclear. V was cut by 2 bases and J by 0 bases, with 2 bases left in between. The CDR3 contains 13 residues. The V gene's germline CDR1 is MNHEY and CDR2 SMNVEV (reference sequence). CDR3 DNA sequence: TGTGCCAGCAGTTTAACTAGCAATCAGCCCCAGCATTTT. Its protein product is CASSLTSNQPQHF.

V is TRBV5-1 and J is TRBJ2-5; 7 bases align to TRBD2. CDR3 length: 13 residues. V dropped 4 bases and J dropped 3; count of bases not matched to a gene: 3. Germline-derived CDR1 and CDR2 are SGHRS and YFSETQ. The CDR3 loop is CASSAGDKETQYF. CDR3 DNA sequence: TGCGCCAGCAGCGCGGGGGATAAAGAGACCCAGTACTTC. Full variable domain (rest looked up from reference TRBV5-1 and TRBJ2-5): KAGVTQTPRYLIKTRGQQVTLSCSPISGHRSVSWYQQTPGQGLQFLFEYFSETQRNKGNFPGRFSGRQFSNSRSEMNVSTLELGDSALYLCASSAGDKETQYFGPGTRLLVL.

The chain recombines TRBV28 with TRBJ1-3, with a weak D call TRBD1 (5 bases). Trimming took off 5 bases at V and 4 bases at J, with 9 bases between the two ends. Germline CDR1 MDHEN, CDR2 SYDVKM. The CDR3 length is 13 residues. Here the CDR3 reads CASSQDIGNTIYF. The CDR3 DNA is TGTGCCAGCAGTCAGGACATCGGAAACACCATATATTTT.

As regards this clone: The sample has other DNA sequences that encode this CDR3 too. V and J are TRBV7-9 and TRBJ1-4; possible D gene TRBD1, 6 bases. The CDR3 consists of 14 residues. The germline CDR1 and CDR2 sequences are SEHNR and FQNEAQ (reference sequence). Trimming shortened V by 3 bases and J by 1 base, and 6 bases separated the two germline ends. DNA for the CDR3: TGTGCCAGCAGCTTGGACAGAACTAATGAAAAACTGTTTTTT. This gives the protein CASSLDRTNEKLFF.